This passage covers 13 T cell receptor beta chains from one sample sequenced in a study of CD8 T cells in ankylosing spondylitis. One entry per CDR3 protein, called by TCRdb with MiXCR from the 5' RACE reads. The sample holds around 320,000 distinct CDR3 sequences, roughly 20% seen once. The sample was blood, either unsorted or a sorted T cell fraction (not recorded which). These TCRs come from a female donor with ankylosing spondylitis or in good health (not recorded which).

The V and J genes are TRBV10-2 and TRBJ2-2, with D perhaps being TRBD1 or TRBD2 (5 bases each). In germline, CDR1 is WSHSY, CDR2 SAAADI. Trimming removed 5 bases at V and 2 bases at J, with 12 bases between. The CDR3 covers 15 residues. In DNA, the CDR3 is TGCGCCAGCAGTTGGGGGTCCCCCAACACCGGGGAGCTGTTTTTT. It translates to CASSWGSPNTGELFF.

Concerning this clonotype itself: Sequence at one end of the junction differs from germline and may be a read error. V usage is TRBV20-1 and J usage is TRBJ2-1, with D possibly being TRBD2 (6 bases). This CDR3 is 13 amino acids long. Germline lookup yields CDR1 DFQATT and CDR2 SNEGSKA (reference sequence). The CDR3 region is CSAGLASYKEQFF. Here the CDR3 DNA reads TGCAGTGCTGGTCTAGCGTCCTACAAAGAGCAGTTCTTC.

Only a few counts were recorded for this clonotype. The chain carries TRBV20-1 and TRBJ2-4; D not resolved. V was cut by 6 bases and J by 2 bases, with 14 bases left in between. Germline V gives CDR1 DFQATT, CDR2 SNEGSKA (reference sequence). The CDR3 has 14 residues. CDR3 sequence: CSAPLQTPKNIQYF. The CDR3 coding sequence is TGCAGTGCACCTTTACAGACTCCCAAAAACATTCAGTACTTC.

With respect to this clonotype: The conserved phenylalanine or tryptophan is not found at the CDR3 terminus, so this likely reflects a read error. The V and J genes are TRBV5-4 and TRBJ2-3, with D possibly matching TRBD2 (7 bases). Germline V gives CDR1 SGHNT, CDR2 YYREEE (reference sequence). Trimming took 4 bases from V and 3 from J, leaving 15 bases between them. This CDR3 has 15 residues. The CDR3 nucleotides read TGTGCCAGCAGCCGGACTAGGGGGGGGACAGATACGCAGTATTGT. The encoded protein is CASSRTRGGTDTQYC.

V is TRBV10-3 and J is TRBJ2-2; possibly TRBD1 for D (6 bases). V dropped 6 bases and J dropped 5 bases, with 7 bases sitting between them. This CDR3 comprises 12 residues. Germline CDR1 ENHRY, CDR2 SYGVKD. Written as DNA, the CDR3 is TGTGCCATCAGAGGGGGAACCGGGGAGCTGTTTTTT. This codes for CAIRGGTGELFF.

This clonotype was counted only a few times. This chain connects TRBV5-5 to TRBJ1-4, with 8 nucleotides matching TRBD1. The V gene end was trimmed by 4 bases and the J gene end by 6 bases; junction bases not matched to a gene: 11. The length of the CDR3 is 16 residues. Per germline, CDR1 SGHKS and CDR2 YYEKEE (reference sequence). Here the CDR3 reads CASSIQGGRVHEKLFF. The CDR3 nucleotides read TGTGCCAGCAGCATACAGGGGGGAAGAGTCCATGAAAAACTGTTTTTT.

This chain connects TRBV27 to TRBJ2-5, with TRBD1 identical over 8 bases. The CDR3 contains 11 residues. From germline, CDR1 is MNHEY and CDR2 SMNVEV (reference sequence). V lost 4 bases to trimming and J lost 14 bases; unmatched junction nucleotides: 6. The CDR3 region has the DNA TGTGCCAGCAGTTCAGGGGGCCCCACATACTTC. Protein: CASSSGGPTYF.

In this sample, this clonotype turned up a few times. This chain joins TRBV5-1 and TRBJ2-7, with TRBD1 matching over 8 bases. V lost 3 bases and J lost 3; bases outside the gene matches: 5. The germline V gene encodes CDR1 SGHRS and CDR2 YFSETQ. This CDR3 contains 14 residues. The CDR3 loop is CASSSTGAGYEQYF. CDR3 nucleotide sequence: TGCGCCAGCAGCTCGACAGGGGCTGGCTACGAGCAGTACTTC.

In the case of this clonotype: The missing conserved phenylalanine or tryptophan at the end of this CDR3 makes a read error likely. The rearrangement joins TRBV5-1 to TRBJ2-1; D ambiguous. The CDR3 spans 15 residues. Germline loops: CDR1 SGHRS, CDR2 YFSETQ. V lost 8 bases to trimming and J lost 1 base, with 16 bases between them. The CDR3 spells CASTTDGRSYNEQFL. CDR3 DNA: TGCGCCAGTACTACGGACGGACGTTCCTACAATGAGCAGTTCTTA.

The CDR3 DNA is TGCGCCAGCAGTGAGGACCGTGGGACGGAGCAGTACTTC. This gives the protein CASSEDRGTEQYF. This chain joins TRBV10-1 and TRBJ2-7, with D perhaps given as TRBD1 or TRBD2 (5 bases each). The CDR3 sequence is 13 residues long. Germline-derived CDR1 and CDR2 are WNHNN and SYGVQD (reference sequence). V lost 2 bases, J lost 7 bases, and 12 bases lay in between.

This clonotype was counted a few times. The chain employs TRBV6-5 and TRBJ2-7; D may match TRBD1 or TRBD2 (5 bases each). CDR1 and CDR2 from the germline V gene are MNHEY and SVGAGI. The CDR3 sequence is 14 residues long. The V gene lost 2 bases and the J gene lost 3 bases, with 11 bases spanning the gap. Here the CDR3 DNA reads TGTGCCAGCAGTTACGAGAGGGGCCTCTACGAGCAGTACTTC. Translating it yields CASSYERGLYEQYF.

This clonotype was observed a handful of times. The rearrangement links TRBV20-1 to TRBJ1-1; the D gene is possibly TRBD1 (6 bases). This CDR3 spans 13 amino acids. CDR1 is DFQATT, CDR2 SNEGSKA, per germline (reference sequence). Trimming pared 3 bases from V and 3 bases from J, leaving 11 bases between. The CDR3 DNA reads TGCAGTGCTAGCACTAGGGGGGACACTGAAGCTTTCTTT. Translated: CSASTRGDTEAFF.

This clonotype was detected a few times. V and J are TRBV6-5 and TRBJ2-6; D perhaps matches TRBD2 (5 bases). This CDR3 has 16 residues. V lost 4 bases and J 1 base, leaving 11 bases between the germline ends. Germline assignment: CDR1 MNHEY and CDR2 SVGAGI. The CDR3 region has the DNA TGTGCCAGCAGTTCGACTAAACATTCTGGGGCCAACGTCCTGACTTTC. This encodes CASSSTKHSGANVLTF.